A selection of T cell receptor beta chains follows, all from one sample in a study of Graves' ophthalmopathy and Graves' hyperthyroidism. Each CDR3 protein gets one entry after TCRdb re-called the multiplex PCR reads with MiXCR. The sample shows about 400,000 distinct CDR3 sequences, around 17% of them seen only once. Sequencing used peripheral blood. The receptors come from a woman younger than 30 with Graves' ophthalmopathy. Both conserved end residues are part of each CDR3. A D gene is named only where the DNA matches it firmly. A clone size is listed for some rows: how often the clone was seen (once, few, many), or a class if it is expanded.

abundance	v_gene	j_gene	d_gene	CDR3nt	CDR3aa
-	TRBV11-2	TRBJ1-1	-	TGTGCCAGCAGCAGGGCAGGGGACTACACTGAAGCTTTCTTT	CASSRAGDYTEAFF
many	TRBV19	TRBJ1-1	TRBD1	TGTGCCAGCCTCCGGGACAGGGCTTACACTGAAGCTTTCTTT	CASLRDRAYTEAFF
many	TRBV6-2/TRBV6-3	TRBJ2-7	TRBD1	TGTGCCAGCAGTTATGGGACAGCTCGATCCGAGCAGTACTTC	CASSYGTARSEQYF
many	TRBV6-5	TRBJ2-5	TRBD2	TGTGCCAGCAGTTACTCTAGCGGGCTCGGGGCCCAGTACTTC	CASSYSSGLGAQYF
many	TRBV2	TRBJ2-7	TRBD1	TGTGCCAGCAGTGAGATACAGGGGGATCTCGAGCAGTACTTC	CASSEIQGDLEQYF
many	TRBV5-1	TRBJ2-5	-	TGCGCCAGCAGCTTACAAGAAGAGACCCAGTACTTC	CASSLQEETQYF
many	TRBV11-2	TRBJ2-7	TRBD1	TGTGCCAGCAGTTTACAGGGGCGGGAGCAGTACTTC	CASSLQGREQYF
many	TRBV7-2	TRBJ2-5	TRBD2	TGTGCCAGCAGCAAACTGGGACTGGATGGCGGGAGGTTTCTTGGAGAGACCCAGTACTTC	CASSKLGLDGGRFLGETQYF
many	TRBV28	TRBJ2-7	TRBD2	TGTGCCAGCACCCCGGGACTAGCGGGAGGTTTCTACTACGAGCAGTACTTC	CASTPGLAGGFYYEQYF
many	TRBV12-3/TRBV12-4	TRBJ2-7	-	TGTGCCAGCAGTGGGACTTTCTACGAGCAGTACTTC	CASSGTFYEQYF
-	TRBV28	TRBJ2-7	TRBD2	TGTGCCAGCAGTTTAAGAGCAGGGTCCGGGGGGTTGCGGCAGTACTTC	CASSLRAGSGGLRQYF
many	TRBV28	TRBJ2-4	-	TGTGCCAGCAGTTACGAGCAATCAGCCAAAAACATTCAGTACTTC	CASSYEQSAKNIQYF
many	TRBV27	TRBJ2-7	-	TGTGCCAGCAGTTGGGCCAGAGGTTACGAGCAGTACTTC	CASSWARGYEQYF
many	TRBV2	TRBJ1-5	-	TGTGCCAGCAGGGCCCCTAAAAATCAGCCCCAGCATTTT	CASRAPKNQPQHF
many	TRBV5-6	TRBJ2-7	TRBD1	TGTGCCAGCAGCTTGGGACAGGGATTCTACGAGCAGTACTTC	CASSLGQGFYEQYF
many	TRBV2	TRBJ1-1	TRBD1	TGTGCCGTACCGACAGGGGGCAACGCGATGAACACTGAAGCTTTCTTT	CAVPTGGNAMNTEAFF
many	TRBV6-5	TRBJ2-5	-	TGTGCCAGCAGTTACAGCAAGTACCAAGAGACCCAGTACTTC	CASSYSKYQETQYF
many	TRBV7-9	TRBJ2-5	-	TGTGCCAGCAGCCAGGGACGTACCTACCAAGAGACCCAGTACTTC	CASSQGRTYQETQYF
-	TRBV7-3	TRBJ2-7	-	TGTGCCAGCAGCTTAAAGCTGGGGAGCTACGAGCAGTACTTC	CASSLKLGSYEQYF
many	TRBV11-3	TRBJ2-2	-	TGTGCCAGCAGCTTAGTTGCAGGCGCCTCAAACACCGGGGAGCTGTTTTTT	CASSLVAGASNTGELFF
many	TRBV5-1	TRBJ2-7	TRBD1	TGCGCCAGCAGCTTGGGTGACAGGGCAGAACAGTACTTC	CASSLGDRAEQYF
many	TRBV6-2/TRBV6-3	TRBJ2-5	-	TGTGCCAGCAGTTACTCGAAAAGGGTTCAAGAGACCCAGTACTTC	CASSYSKRVQETQYF
many	TRBV24-1	TRBJ2-5	TRBD1	TGTGCCACCAGTGATACCAAAGGGACAGGGGGCTGGGGGACCCAGTACTTC	CATSDTKGTGGWGTQYF
many	TRBV6-1	TRBJ2-7	-	TGTGCCAGCAGTGTTTCCCCCTTCTACGAGCAGTACTTC	CASSVSPFYEQYF
many	TRBV6-2/TRBV6-3	TRBJ1-1	TRBD1	TGTGCCAGCAGTTCAGATGGACAGGGGATTATGTTGAACACTGAAGCTTTCTTT	CASSSDGQGIMLNTEAFF
-	TRBV6-5	TRBJ1-6	-	TGTGCCAGCAGTTACAGGGGGGGCAGGGATAATTCACCCCTCCACTTT	CASSYRGGRDNSPLHF
many	TRBV6-2/TRBV6-3	TRBJ2-2	-	TGTGCCAGCTCCATACGACTCCCCGGCGGCACCGGGGAGCTGTTTTTT	CASSIRLPGGTGELFF
many	TRBV30	TRBJ2-7	-	TGTGCCTGGACTAGTTTAGACGAGCAGTACTTC	CAWTSLDEQYF
many	TRBV20-1	TRBJ2-2	TRBD1	TGCAAGGGGACAGGGAACACCGGGGAGCTGTTTTTT	CKGTGNTGELFF
few	TRBV28	TRBJ1-5	-	TGTGCCAGCAGTTCTACCCGGGACATTAATCAGCCCCAGCATTTT	CASSSTRDINQPQHF
many	TRBV4-3	TRBJ1-1	-	TGCGCCAGCAGCCCCCGCCACCTACTAACTGAAGCTTTCTTT	CASSPRHLLTEAFF
few	TRBV4-2	TRBJ2-2	TRBD2	TGTGCCAGCAGCCTGCTAGCGGGGACTGTCACCGGGGAGCTGTTTTTT	CASSLLAGTVTGELFF
many	TRBV6-2/TRBV6-3	TRBJ1-1	-	TGTGCCAGCAGTACCCCTCGGACCGAAGCTTTCTTT	CASSTPRTEAFF
many	TRBV12-5	TRBJ1-2	-	TGTGCTAGTGCCGGGCGAGGGAACTATGGCTACACCTTC	CASAGRGNYGYTF
many	TRBV18	TRBJ2-7	TRBD1	TGTGCCAGCTCACCACGACAGGGGATATTCTACGAGCAGTACTTC	CASSPRQGIFYEQYF
many	TRBV12-3/TRBV12-4	TRBJ1-5	-	TGTGCCAGCAGTTCCGGAGGGGCCCAGCATTTT	CASSSGGAQHF
many	TRBV6-2/TRBV6-3	TRBJ1-2	-	TGTGCCAGCAGTTACTCGAAGGGGTATGGCTACACCTTC	CASSYSKGYGYTF
many	TRBV10-3	TRBJ1-2	-	TGTGCCATCAGTGGGGGTGGACAGAACTATGGCTACACCTTC	CAISGGGQNYGYTF
many	TRBV6-2/TRBV6-3	TRBJ1-1	TRBD1	TGTGCCAGCATTAACAGGGGGCTCTCTGAAGCTTTCTTT	CASINRGLSEAFF
many	TRBV10-2	TRBJ2-5	-	TGCGCCAGCAGTGAGTGGACATCCTACCAAGAGACCCAGTACTTC	CASSEWTSYQETQYF
-	TRBV18	TRBJ2-5	-	TGTGCCAGCTCACCGCTTCAAGCGACCCAAGAGACCCAGTACTTC	CASSPLQATQETQYF
many	TRBV6-5	TRBJ1-1	TRBD1	TGTGCCAGCAGTTCACAGGGGGCAAGAGCTTTCTTT	CASSSQGARAFF
-	TRBV5-1	TRBJ2-5	-	TGCGCCAGCAGCTGGAAGGGGACTGAGACCCAGTACTTC	CASSWKGTETQYF
many	TRBV6-5	TRBJ1-3	-	TGTGCCAGCATTATGATTAAGAGTTATCGAAACACCATATATTTT	CASIMIKSYRNTIYF
-	TRBV12-3/TRBV12-4	TRBJ1-5	-	TGTGCCAGCAGTCACCAATGGAGCAATCAGCCCCAGCATTTT	CASSHQWSNQPQHF
many	TRBV28	TRBJ1-2	-	TGTGCCAGCAAAACCTCCGGGGGCTACTATGGCTACACCTTC	CASKTSGGYYGYTF
many	TRBV5-1	TRBJ2-7	TRBD1	TGCGCCAGCAGCTTGGCCGGTGGCAGGGGGCACGAGCAGTACTTC	CASSLAGGRGHEQYF
many	TRBV6-5	TRBJ1-5	-	TGTGCCAGCAGTTACCAACAGGGCGACAATCAGCCCCAGCATTTT	CASSYQQGDNQPQHF
many	TRBV12-3/TRBV12-4	TRBJ1-1	-	TGTGCCAGCAGTTTCGGGGGGCTTCACACTGAAGCTTTCTTT	CASSFGGLHTEAFF
many	TRBV6-1	TRBJ1-1	-	TGTGCCAGCAGGGTACAGGGTTTCACTGAAGCTTTCTTT	CASRVQGFTEAFF
once	TRBV4-1	TRBJ2-5	TRBD2	TGCGCCAGCAGCCAAGTGGGTAGCGGGGGAGAGACCCAGTACTTC	CASSQVGSGGETQYF
many	TRBV11-2	TRBJ2-7	-	TGTGCCAGCAGCTATACTGTTGGGAGAGGGAGTGTAAACGAGCAGTACTTC	CASSYTVGRGSVNEQYF
many	TRBV6-5	TRBJ2-2	TRBD1	TGTGCCAGCAGTTCTCTGACAGGGGATGCCGGGGAGCTGTTTTTT	CASSSLTGDAGELFF
many	TRBV27	TRBJ1-1	-	TGTGCCAGCGATTTGGGGGGCACCTATAAAGGTTTCACTGAAGCTTTCTTT	CASDLGGTYKGFTEAFF
-	TRBV5-1	TRBJ2-3	TRBD1	TGCGCCAGCAGCCCCCAGGGGGCGCTTTCGTCCCAGGACACAGATACGCAGTATTTT	CASSPQGALSSQDTDTQYF